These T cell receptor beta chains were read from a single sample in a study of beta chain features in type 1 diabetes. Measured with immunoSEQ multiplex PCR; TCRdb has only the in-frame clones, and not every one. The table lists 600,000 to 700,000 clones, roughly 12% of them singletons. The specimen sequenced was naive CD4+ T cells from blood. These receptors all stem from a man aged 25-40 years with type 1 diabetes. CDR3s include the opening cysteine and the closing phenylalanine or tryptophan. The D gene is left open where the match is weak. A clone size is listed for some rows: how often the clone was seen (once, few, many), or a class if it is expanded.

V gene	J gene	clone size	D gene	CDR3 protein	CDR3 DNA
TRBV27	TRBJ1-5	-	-	CASSLSFTSNQPQHF	TGTGCCAGCAGTTTATCGTTCACTAGCAATCAGCCCCAGCATTTT
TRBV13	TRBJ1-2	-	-	CASSLRGNYGYTF	TGTGCCAGCAGCTTAAGGGGGAACTATGGCTACACCTTC
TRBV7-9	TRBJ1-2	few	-	CASSRELDYGYTF	TGTGCCAGCAGCAGGGAATTAGACTATGGCTACACCTTC
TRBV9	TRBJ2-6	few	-	CASSVPQGTGANVLTF	TGTGCCAGCAGCGTACCCCAGGGAACTGGGGCCAACGTCCTGACTTTC
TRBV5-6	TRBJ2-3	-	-	CASSLGRNTDTQYF	TGTGCCAGCAGCTTGGGACGGAACACAGATACGCAGTATTTT
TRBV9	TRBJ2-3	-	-	CASEPQGLSTDTQYF	TGTGCCAGCGAACCTCAGGGGCTGAGCACAGATACGCAGTATTTT
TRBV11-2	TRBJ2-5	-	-	CASSRLERETQYF	TGTGCCAGCAGCCGCCTCGAGAGAGAGACCCAGTACTTC
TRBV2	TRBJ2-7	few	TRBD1	CAGDRGGNEQYF	TGTGCCGGAGACAGGGGTGGGAACGAGCAGTACTTC
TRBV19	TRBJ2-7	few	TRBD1	CASSMGGTGGVHEQYF	TGTGCCAGTAGCATGGGTGGGACAGGGGGAGTCCACGAGCAGTACTTC
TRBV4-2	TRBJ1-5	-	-	CASSQVDRFYSNQPQHF	TGTGCCAGCAGCCAGGTTGACAGATTCTATAGCAATCAGCCCCAGCATTTT
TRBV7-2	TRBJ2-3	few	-	CASSLGQGGGTDTQYF	TGTGCCAGCAGCTTAGGGCAGGGTGGTGGCACAGATACGCAGTATTTT
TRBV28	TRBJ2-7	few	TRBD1	CASSIQGVHSYEQYF	TGTGCCAGCAGTATACAGGGGGTCCACTCCTACGAGCAGTACTTC
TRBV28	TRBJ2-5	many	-	CASSSSVETQYF	TGTGCCAGCAGTTCCAGCGTCGAGACCCAGTACTTC
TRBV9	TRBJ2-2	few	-	CASSVERGRAPGELFF	TGTGCCAGCAGCGTAGAACGGGGTCGGGCACCCGGGGAGCTGTTTTTT
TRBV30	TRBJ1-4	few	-	CAWSVLGSNEKLFF	TGTGCCTGGAGTGTACTCGGGAGTAATGAAAAACTGTTTTTT
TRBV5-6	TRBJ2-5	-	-	CASSPTGRLAQETQYF	TGTGCCAGCAGTCCTACCGGAAGGTTAGCCCAAGAGACCCAGTACTTC
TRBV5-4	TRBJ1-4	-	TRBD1	CASSTTGTDNEKLFF	TGTGCCAGCAGCACCACGGGGACAGATAATGAAAAACTGTTTTTT
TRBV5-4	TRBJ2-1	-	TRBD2	CASSTELAGAHNEQFF	TGTGCCAGCAGCACGGAACTAGCGGGGGCTCACAATGAGCAGTTCTTC
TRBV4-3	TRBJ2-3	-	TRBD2	CASSQTLAGHTDTQYF	TGCGCCAGCAGCCAGACACTAGCGGGTCACACAGATACGCAGTATTTT
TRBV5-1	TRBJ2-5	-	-	CASSWVGDFEETQYF	TGCGCCAGCAGCTGGGTGGGGGATTTTGAAGAGACCCAGTACTTC
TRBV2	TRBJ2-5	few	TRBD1	CASTGQKQETQYF	TGTGCCAGCACGGGACAGAAACAAGAGACCCAGTACTTC
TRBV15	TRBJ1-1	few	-	CATRTQGRAGWNTEAFF	TGTGCCACCAGAACTCAGGGGCGCGCGGGGTGGAACACTGAAGCTTTCTTT
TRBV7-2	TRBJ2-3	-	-	CASSPGAGWDTQYF	TGTGCCAGCAGCCCAGGGGCAGGGTGGGATACGCAGTATTTT
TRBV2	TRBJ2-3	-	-	CASRGSDTQYF	TGTGCCAGCAGAGGGTCAGATACGCAGTATTTT
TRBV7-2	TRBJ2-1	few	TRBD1	CASSSTGELYNEQFF	TGTGCCAGCAGCTCAACAGGGGAGTTGTACAATGAGCAGTTCTTC
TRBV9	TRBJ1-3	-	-	CASSEGLSGNTIYF	TGTGCCAGCAGCGAGGGCCTCTCTGGAAACACCATATATTTT
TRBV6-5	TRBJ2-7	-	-	CASSYRQIGSYEQYF	TGTGCCAGCAGTTACAGGCAGATCGGGTCCTACGAGCAGTACTTC
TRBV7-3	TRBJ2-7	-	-	CASSPRGRNGHEQYF	TGTGCCAGCAGCCCACGGGGGAGAAACGGGCACGAGCAGTACTTC
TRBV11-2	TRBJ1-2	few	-	CASSLGGDLYGYTF	TGTGCCAGCAGCTTAGGCGGGGATCTCTATGGCTACACCTTC
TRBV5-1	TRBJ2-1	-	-	CASSSMMQGGYNEQFF	TGCGCCAGCAGCTCGATGATGCAGGGAGGATACAATGAGCAGTTCTTC